This T cell receptor (beta chain) was profiled in a study of cytomegalovirus exposure and HLA in healthy donors. This PCR relied on a set of 60 Vbeta primers and 13 Jbeta primers. Data came from immunoSEQ multiplex PCR; TCRdb stores just in-frame clones and leaves some out. The sample lists under 95,000 clones, 80% occurring once. As for this clone: This sample includes further DNA sequences coding for the same CDR3.

This CDR3 spans 14 amino acids. V was cut by 8 bases and J by 3 bases, with 16 bases left in between. Per the germline V gene, CDR1 is LNHDA and CDR2 is SQIVND (reference sequence). This sequence originates from a male donor in good health and CMV-seronegative. The chain combines TRBV19 with TRBJ1-2; D unresolved. Sequences were obtained from PBMCs. CDR3 DNA sequence: TGTGCCAGTGGTGATACGTCGGACTACTATGGCTACACCTTC. Translated: CASGDTSDYYGYTF.